The 32 T cell receptor beta chains below were found in one sample sequenced in a study of cytomegalovirus exposure and HLA in healthy donors. A multiplex PCR was run with 60 Vbeta primers and 13 Jbeta primers. Sequenced by immunoSEQ multiplex PCR; TCRdb stores in-frame clones only, minus some. This table lists 50,000 to 75,000 clones. Sequencing was performed on PBMCs. The receptors come from a young woman in good health and CMV-seronegative.

The genes are TRBV5-1 and TRBJ2-7; D is possibly TRBD1 (5 bases). The CDR3 extends over 14 amino acids. V dropped 2 bases and J dropped 6 bases, with 15 bases sitting between them. Germline V CDR1 and CDR2: SGHRS, YFSETQ. The CDR3 sequence: CASSFLSLRGEQYF. Written as DNA, the CDR3 is TGCGCCAGCAGCTTCCTCTCCCTTAGGGGCGAGCAGTACTTC.

The gene calls are TRBV4-2 and TRBJ1-1; no definite D call. This CDR3 is 15 amino acids long. V was cut by 2 bases and J by 1 base, with 11 bases left in between. The germline CDR1 and CDR2 sequences are LGHNA and YNFKEQ. The CDR3 nucleotides are TGTGCCAGCAGCCAACCACCCGGAGGGAACACTGAAGCTTTCTTT. Translation gives CASSQPPGGNTEAFF.

This chain uses TRBV7-2 with TRBJ1-1, with D hard to call. Germline CDR1 and CDR2: SGHTA and FQGNSA. Trimming took 1 base from V and 1 from J, leaving 7 bases between them. This CDR3 is 14 amino acids long. The CDR3 here is CASSLVFRNTEAFF. The CDR3 DNA reads as TGTGCCAGCAGCTTAGTTTTTCGGAACACTGAAGCTTTCTTT.

The chain uses TRBV2 and TRBJ1-5; D unclear. The length of the CDR3 is 15 residues. Germline V gene lookup returns CDR1 SNHLY and CDR2 FYNNEI. V lost 3 bases, J lost 0 bases, and 9 bases lay in between. The CDR3 bases are TGTGCCAGCAGTGAGGCAGGCCTTAGCAATCAGCCCCAGCATTTT. It yields the protein CASSEAGLSNQPQHF. Supplemented by reference TRBV2 and TRBJ1-5, the full variable domain reads EPEVTQTPSHQVTQMGQEVILRCVPISNHLYFYWYRQILGQKVEFLVSFYNNEISEKSEIFDDQFSVERPDGSNFTLKIRSTKLEDSAMYFCASSEAGLSNQPQHFGDGTRLSIL.

The genes are TRBV6-1 and TRBJ1-5; D uncertain. The CDR3 consists of 13 residues. Germline V gene lookup returns CDR1 MNHNS and CDR2 SASEGT. Trimming left V 6 bases short and J 8 bases short, with 14 bases between. The CDR3 DNA follows: TGTGCCAGCAGGAGAGCGGGCAGCGAGCCCCAGCATTTT. Its translation is CASRRAGSEPQHF.

The J gene is TRBJ2-2, the V gene TRBV9; the match to TRBD1 covers 7 bases. The germline V gene has CDR1 SGDLS and CDR2 YYNGEE. The CDR3 is made up of 16 amino acids. V lost 4 bases and J lost 4; bases outside the gene matches: 10. The CDR3 nucleotides read TGTGCCAGCAGCCAATTGACAGGGTCGGGCACCGGGGAGCTGTTTTTT. Protein: CASSQLTGSGTGELFF.

This chain links TRBV5-6 with TRBJ2-3; 15 bases fit TRBD2. The CDR3 totals 18 residues. The germline CDR1 and CDR2 sequences are SGHDT and YYEEEE. V was clipped by 4 bases and J by 6 bases; unmatched bases: 12. The CDR3 DNA sequence: TGTGCCAGCAGCCCCCTGGGACTAGCGGGGGGCTTACCGGATACGCAGTATTTT. Encoded protein: CASSPLGLAGGLPDTQYF. Drawing the rest from reference TRBV5-6 and TRBJ2-3, the complete variable domain is DAGVTQSPTHLIKTRGQQVTLRCSPKSGHDTVSWYQQALGQGPQFIFQYYEEEERQRGNFPDRFSGHQFPNYSSELNVNALLLGDSALYLCASSPLGLAGGLPDTQYFGPGTRLTVL.

The chain couples TRBV19 to TRBJ1-5; D is possibly TRBD1 (6 bases). Germline lookup yields CDR1 LNHDA and CDR2 SQIVND (reference sequence). V lost 4 bases and J lost 1, with 14 bases in between. This CDR3 contains 16 residues. The CDR3 region is CASSTGQRRSNQPQHF. The CDR3 nucleotides read TGTGCCAGTAGTACTGGACAGAGGAGGAGCAATCAGCCCCAGCATTTT. Variable domain in full (rest from reference TRBV19 and TRBJ1-5): DGGITQSPKYLFRKEGQNVTLSCEQNLNHDAMYWYRQDPGQGLRLIYYSQIVNDFQKGDIAEGYSVSREKKESFPLTVTSAQKNPTAFYLCASSTGQRRSNQPQHFGDGTRLSIL.

The chain uses TRBV5-4 and TRBJ2-5, with TRBD1 as a possible D gene (5 bases). V lost 6 bases, J lost 3 bases, and 21 bases lay in between. The CDR3 runs 16 residues. The germline gives CDR1 SGHNT, CDR2 YYREEE (reference sequence). The CDR3, as DNA: TGTGCCAGCAACCTTTTAGCTTCCGGCAGGGAAGAGACCCAGTACTTC. It specifies CASNLLASGREETQYF.

The chain combines TRBV5-1 with TRBJ1-2, with TRBD1 identical over 8 bases. The germline CDR1 and CDR2 sequences are SGHRS and YFSETQ. Trimming cost V 4 bases and J 2 bases; bases outside gene matches: 7. The CDR3 length is 15 residues. CDR3 sequence: CASSPGQVWNYGYTF. The CDR3, as DNA: TGCGCCAGCAGCCCGGGACAGGTATGGAACTATGGCTACACCTTC.

This chain connects TRBV7-6 to TRBJ1-1; the match to TRBD1 covers 9 bases. The germline V gene has CDR1 SGHVS and CDR2 FNYEAQ. Trimming removed 1 base from V and 4 bases from J; junction bases left unmatched: 4. This CDR3 spans 15 amino acids. The DNA for the CDR3 is TGTGCCAGCAGCTTAGGGACAGGGGTTCTCACTGAAGCTTTCTTT. This gives the protein CASSLGTGVLTEAFF.

The chain carries TRBV18 and TRBJ2-2, with 8 bases that match TRBD1. Germline assignment: CDR1 KGHSH and CDR2 LQKENI. J lost 4 bases, V lost 4 bases, and 5 bases had no gene match. The CDR3 contains 15 residues. The CDR3 region is CASSLTGDPTGELFF. CDR3 DNA: TGTGCCAGCTCACTGACAGGGGACCCCACCGGGGAGCTGTTTTTT.

The chain employs TRBV6-5 and TRBJ1-2; a weak D match, TRBD1 (5 bases). Trimming took 5 bases from V and 6 from J, leaving 16 bases between them. The CDR3 spans 14 residues. Germline CDR1 MNHEY, CDR2 SVGAGI. The CDR3 here is CASSTQDKPHGYTF. CDR3 in DNA: TGTGCCAGCAGTACCCAGGACAAGCCCCATGGCTACACCTTC.

V gene TRBV25-1 combines with J gene TRBJ1-6; TRBD1 is a possible D gene (6 bases). Germline CDR1 reads MGHDK; CDR2 reads SYGVNS. The CDR3 is made up of 13 amino acids. The V end lost 3 bases, the J end lost 6 bases, and 6 bases lay between the germline ends. The CDR3: CASSDRGNSPLHF. The CDR3 DNA follows: TGTGCCAGCAGTGACAGGGGTAATTCACCCCTCCACTTT.

This chain uses TRBV6-4 with TRBJ2-1; 7 bases fit TRBD2. Germline assignment: CDR1 MRHNA and CDR2 SNTAGT. The ends lost 0 bases at V and 5 bases at J; junction bases unmatched: 7. The CDR3 totals 16 residues. The CDR3 nucleotides read TGTGCCAGCAGTGACTCCGGGACTAAATCCGACAATGAGCAGTTCTTC. Translated, it gives CASSDSGTKSDNEQFF.

The chain combines TRBV7-9 with TRBJ1-1; 8 bases match TRBD1. The CDR3 is made up of 14 amino acids. The germline CDR1 and CDR2 sequences are SEHNR and FQNEAQ (reference sequence). Trimming at V came to 4 bases and at J to 9 bases, leaving 10 bases not matched to a gene. The CDR3 bases are TGTGCCAGCAGCTCCGAGAACCGGGACAGGAAAGCTTTCTTT. Amino acids: CASSSENRDRKAFF.

V and J are TRBV6-5 and TRBJ1-1; 7 nucleotides match TRBD1. Looked up from germline, CDR1 is MNHEY and CDR2 is SVGAGI. Unmatched junction bases numbered 5, after V lost 6 bases and J lost 1 base. This CDR3 contains 14 residues. This chain's CDR3 is CASRKQGRNTEAFF. The CDR3, as DNA: TGTGCCAGCAGAAAACAGGGGAGGAACACTGAAGCTTTCTTT.

V is TRBV5-6 and J is TRBJ1-1, with D possibly being TRBD1 (6 bases). The CDR3 covers 14 residues. V was pared by 5 bases and J by 5 bases, with 16 bases between. Per the germline V gene, CDR1 is SGHDT and CDR2 is YYEEEE. As DNA, the CDR3 is TGTGCCAGCAGATTTGACAGGCGGGCAACTGAAGCTTTCTTT. Protein product: CASRFDRRATEAFF.

DNA of the CDR3: TGTGCCAGGATCGGACGGGACAATGGAAACACCATATATTTT. Encoded protein: CARIGRDNGNTIYF. The V and J genes are TRBV2 and TRBJ1-3, with a possible D match to TRBD1 (6 bases). Between the trimmed V and J ends, which lost 9 bases and 3 bases, there was a span of 15 bases. The CDR3 sequence is 14 residues long. Germline V gene data show CDR1 as SNHLY and CDR2 as FYNNEI.

The V and J genes are TRBV6-1 and TRBJ2-7; D perhaps matches TRBD1 (5 bases). V was cut by 5 bases and J by 3 bases, with 8 bases left in between. This CDR3 is built from 12 residues. Germline V gene sequence: CDR1 MNHNS, CDR2 SASEGT. CDR3 protein: CASSIQGYEQYF. The DNA of the CDR3 is TGTGCCAGCAGTATCCAGGGCTACGAGCAGTACTTC.

The V gene is TRBV5-6, the J gene TRBJ2-7; D possibly corresponds to TRBD2 (5 bases). The CDR3 extends over 15 amino acids. Germline values: CDR1 SGHDT, CDR2 YYEEEE. V gave up 1 base and J gave up 5 bases, with 16 bases separating them. The CDR3 loop reads CASSLISGFPNEQYF. The CDR3 DNA reads as TGTGCCAGCAGCTTGATTTCGGGGTTTCCCAACGAGCAGTACTTC.

The J gene is TRBJ1-2, the V gene TRBV14; D might be TRBD1 (5 bases). Germline CDR1 reads SGHDN; CDR2 reads FVKESK. The CDR3 contains 13 residues. Trimming left V 3 bases short and J 2 bases short, with 7 bases between. The CDR3 DNA reads as TGTGCCAGCAGCCATAGACAGAACTATGGCTACACCTTC. Protein product: CASSHRQNYGYTF.

The J gene is TRBJ2-7, the V gene TRBV9; D gene ambiguous. V shed 3 bases and J shed 0 bases, with 16 bases lying between them. Germline loops: CDR1 SGDLS, CDR2 YYNGEE. The CDR3 totals 16 residues. The CDR3 is CASSAHTDSFSYEQYF. The CDR3 nucleotides are TGTGCCAGCAGCGCCCACACCGACTCCTTCTCCTACGAGCAGTACTTC.

The chain has TRBV4-2 and TRBJ1-2, with 8 bases matching TRBD1. From germline, CDR1 is LGHNA and CDR2 YNFKEQ. There are 15 residues in the CDR3. V shed 4 bases and J 4 bases; nucleotides not matched to a gene: 8. The CDR3 reads CASSLTRGQGYGYTF. DNA of the CDR3: TGTGCCAGCAGCCTAACTCGCGGACAGGGCTATGGCTACACCTTC.

This chain uses TRBV5-1 with TRBJ2-7; 7 positions match TRBD2. Trimming took 0 bases from V and 2 from J; bases not matched to a gene: 8. The CDR3 covers 16 residues. Per the germline V gene, CDR1 is SGHRS and CDR2 is YFSETQ. DNA of the CDR3: TGCGCCAGCAGCTTGGAGATCGGGACTATAGCCTACGAGCAGTACTTC. Amino acids: CASSLEIGTIAYEQYF.

This sequence joins TRBV5-4 and TRBJ2-2; 9 bases map to TRBD2. Trimming cost V 1 base and J 1 base; bases outside gene matches: 2. Germline CDR1 is SGHNT and CDR2 is YYREEE (reference sequence). CDR3 length: 16 amino acids. The CDR3 reads CASSLPSGMNTGELFF. The CDR3 DNA follows: TGTGCCAGCAGCTTGCCTAGCGGGATGAACACCGGGGAGCTGTTTTTT. The entire variable domain, with the rest obtained from reference TRBV5-4 and TRBJ2-2, is as follows: ETGVTQSPTHLIKTRGQQVTLRCSSQSGHNTVSWYQQALGQGPQFIFQYYREEENGRGNFPPRFSGLQFPNYSSELNVNALELDDSALYLCASSLPSGMNTGELFFGEGSRLTVL.

The V call is TRBV5-6, the J call TRBJ2-3; TRBD1 matches 7 bases. The CDR3 loop spans 17 amino acids. With V trimmed by 4 bases and J by 2 bases, 13 bases remained unmatched. Germline CDR1 reads SGHDT; CDR2 reads YYEEEE. The CDR3 loop is CASSLRTGGGSTDTQYF. The CDR3 DNA follows: TGTGCCAGCAGCCTCCGGACAGGTGGGGGTTCCACAGATACGCAGTATTTT.

V gene TRBV28 combines with J gene TRBJ1-2, with TRBD1 identical over 7 bases. The CDR3 has 15 amino acids. In germline, CDR1 is MDHEN, CDR2 SYDVKM. Unmatched junction bases numbered 8, after V lost 5 bases and J lost 2 bases. The CDR3 is CASSGPRTGNYGYTF. Here the CDR3 DNA reads TGTGCCAGCAGTGGACCCAGGACAGGAAACTATGGCTACACCTTC.

The chain recombines TRBV19 with TRBJ2-1, with TRBD1 identical over 10 bases. Trimming at V came to 5 bases and at J to 4 bases, leaving 5 bases not matched to a gene. This CDR3 contains 15 residues. Germline assignment: CDR1 LNHDA and CDR2 SQIVND (reference sequence). DNA of the CDR3: TGTGCCAGTAGTCCCGACAGGGGGCGATACAATGAGCAGTTCTTC. It specifies CASSPDRGRYNEQFF. The complete variable domain, with remaining parts taken from reference TRBV19 and TRBJ2-1, reads DGGITQSPKYLFRKEGQNVTLSCEQNLNHDAMYWYRQDPGQGLRLIYYSQIVNDFQKGDIAEGYSVSREKKESFPLTVTSAQKNPTAFYLCASSPDRGRYNEQFFGPGTRLTVL.

The gene calls are TRBV20-1 and TRBJ2-3; the D gene is possibly TRBD2 (5 bases). V lost 5 bases and J lost 3, with 6 bases in between. This CDR3 is 11 amino acids long. Germline V CDR1 and CDR2: DFQATT, SNEGSKA (reference sequence). The CDR3 nucleotides are TGCAGTGCTTGGACTACAGATACGCAGTATTTT. Encoded protein: CSAWTTDTQYF.

CDR3 residues: CASSSRTGGAVDNEQFF. DNA for the CDR3: TGTGCCAGCAGCTCCAGGACAGGGGGCGCGGTGGACAATGAGCAGTTCTTC. The chain recombines TRBV5-6 with TRBJ2-1; 11 bases are a match to TRBD1. V lost 3 bases and J lost 5; bases outside the gene matches: 10. This CDR3 region has 17 residues. From germline, CDR1 is SGHDT and CDR2 YYEEEE.

The rearrangement uses TRBV30 and TRBJ1-5; 9 bases map to TRBD1. This CDR3 region has 12 residues. CDR1 and CDR2 (germline): GTSNPN, SVGIG (reference sequence). Trimming removed 4 bases from V and 9 bases from J; junction bases left unmatched: 4. The CDR3 nucleotides are TGTGCCTGGATAGGACAGGGGAGGCCCCAGCATTTT. This encodes CAWIGQGRPQHF.